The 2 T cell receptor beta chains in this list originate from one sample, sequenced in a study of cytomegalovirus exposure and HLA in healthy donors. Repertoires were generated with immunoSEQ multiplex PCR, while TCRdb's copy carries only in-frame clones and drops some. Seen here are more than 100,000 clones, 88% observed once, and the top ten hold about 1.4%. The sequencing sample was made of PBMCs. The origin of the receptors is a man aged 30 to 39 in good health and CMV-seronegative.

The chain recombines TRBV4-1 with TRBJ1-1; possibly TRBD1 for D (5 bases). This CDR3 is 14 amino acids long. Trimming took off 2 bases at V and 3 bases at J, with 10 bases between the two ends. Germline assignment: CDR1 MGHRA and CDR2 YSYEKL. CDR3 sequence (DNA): TGCGCCAGCAGCCAAACTCAGGGCTACACTGAAGCTTTCTTT. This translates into CASSQTQGYTEAFF.

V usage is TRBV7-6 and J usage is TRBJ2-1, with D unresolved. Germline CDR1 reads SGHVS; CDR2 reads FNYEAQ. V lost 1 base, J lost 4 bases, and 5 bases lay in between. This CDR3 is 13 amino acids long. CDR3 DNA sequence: TGTGCCAGCAGCTTAGGTCGGTACAATGAGCAGTTCTTC. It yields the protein CASSLGRYNEQFF.